The 16 T cell receptor beta chains listed next were all sequenced from one sample in a study of blood T cell repertoires in COVID-19. The repertoire was sequenced with immunoSEQ multiplex PCR; TCRdb's copy has only in-frame clones and lacks some. The data hold about 190,000 clones, with about 88% observed a single time. Sequenced: PBMCs or T cells enriched from blood (not recorded which). Receptor source: a woman aged 25-40 years who had recovered from COVID-19.

The chain employs TRBV2 and TRBJ2-4; tentatively, D is TRBD1 (5 bases). Germline values: CDR1 SNHLY, CDR2 FYNNEI. CDR3 length equals 18 residues. Trimming left V 2 bases short and J 2 bases short, with 19 bases between. The CDR3 DNA sequence: TGTGCCAGCAGTGAACTAATAAAGACAGCACTTTCCAAAAACATTCAGTACTTC. Translation gives CASSELIKTALSKNIQYF.

This clone was observed once. The chain is built from TRBV10-1 and TRBJ2-7, with 10 bases aligning to TRBD1. CDR3 size: 13 residues. Germline CDR1 reads WNHNN; CDR2 reads SYGVQD (reference sequence). The J segment lost 7 bases and the V segment lost 10 bases, leaving 10 bases of the junction unmatched. CDR3 coding DNA: TGCGCCACCCTTTTGACAGGGGGCTTTGAGCAGTACGTC. Protein: CATLLTGGFEQYV.

The rearrangement joins TRBV5-4 to TRBJ2-5, with 8 bases lining up with TRBD1. Per germline, CDR1 SGHNT and CDR2 YYREEE (reference sequence). Trimming at V came to 4 bases and at J to 2 bases, leaving 7 bases not matched to a gene. This CDR3 contains 15 residues. CDR3 bases: TGTGCCAGCAGCCCCGGACAGGGAGGTCAAGAGACCCAGTACTTC. Encoded protein: CASSPGQGGQETQYF. The variable domain in full, completed from reference TRBV5-4 and TRBJ2-5, reads ETGVTQSPTHLIKTRGQQVTLRCSSQSGHNTVSWYQQALGQGPQFIFQYYREEENGRGNFPPRFSGLQFPNYSSELNVNALELDDSALYLCASSPGQGGQETQYFGPGTRLLVL.

This chain links TRBV23-1 with TRBJ2-6; possibly TRBD1 for D (5 bases). TRBV23-1 is reported as an ORF; its role is uncertain. The CDR3 is 17 amino acids. V lost 1 base, J lost 0 bases, and 10 bases lay in between. The CDR3 loop is CASSQCDRLSGANVLTF. DNA of the CDR3: TGCGCCAGCAGTCAATGTGACAGACTCTCTGGGGCCAACGTCCTGACTTTC.

The V gene is TRBV7-2, the J gene TRBJ1-6; D is perhaps TRBD1 (5 bases). CDR1 and CDR2 (germline): SGHTA, FQGNSA. The CDR3 has 15 amino acids. V lost 8 bases to trimming and J lost 7 bases, with 18 bases between them. The CDR3 coding sequence is TGTGCCAGCCTGCTGTTGGGGGGTTGGAATTCACCCCTCCACTTT. Translation gives CASLLLGGWNSPLHF.

The chain couples TRBV9 to TRBJ2-4; 9 bases align to TRBD1. The germline CDR1 and CDR2 sequences are SGDLS and YYNGEE. V gave up 0 bases and J gave up 5 bases; unmatched junction bases: 3. CDR3 length: 15 amino acids. Written as DNA, the CDR3 is TGTGCCAGCAGCGTAGGGGACAGGGTAGAAAACATTCAGTACTTC. Encoded protein: CASSVGDRVENIQYF.

This clone was counted a few times. This rearrangement joins TRBV5-5 to TRBJ1-1; D might be TRBD1 (5 bases). The CDR3 extends over 14 amino acids. Germline CDR1 is SGHKS and CDR2 is YYEKEE (reference sequence). The V end was cut by 4 bases, the J end by 4 bases, with 14 bases between. This chain's CDR3 is CASSRRGEATEAFF. The CDR3 DNA sequence: TGTGCCAGCAGCCGCCGGGGGGAAGCCACTGAAGCTTTCTTT.

The gene calls are TRBV25-1 and TRBJ2-2, with TRBD2 matching 8 bases. The length of the CDR3 is 15 residues. Germline V gene data show CDR1 as MGHDK and CDR2 as SYGVNS. V gave up 6 bases and J gave up 3 bases; unmatched junction bases: 6. CDR3 residues: CASRGLGGDTGELFF. The CDR3 DNA sequence: TGTGCCAGCAGGGGACTAGGTGGGGACACCGGGGAGCTGTTTTTT.

The chain has TRBV11-2 and TRBJ2-3, with TRBD2 matching 9 bases. With 1 base clipped from V and 3 bases from J, the junction kept 8 bases outside the gene matches. The CDR3 is 17 amino acids. Per germline, CDR1 SGHAT and CDR2 FQNNGV. The CDR3: CASSLGPWTSATDTQYF. The CDR3 DNA sequence: TGTGCCAGCAGCTTAGGTCCGTGGACTAGCGCGACAGATACGCAGTATTTT.

The V and J genes are TRBV21-1 and TRBJ2-3; no DNA check was done on the table's D call, TRBD1. TRBV21-1 is a pseudogene segment. CDR3 length: 17 residues. This CDR3 reads CASVFRGVHRGTDTQYF. As DNA, the CDR3 is TGTGCCAGCGTCTTCAGGGGGGTCCACAGGGGCACAGATACGCAGTATTTT.

The rearrangement links TRBV27 to TRBJ1-4; D is undetermined. This CDR3 is built from 12 residues. V dropped 3 bases and J dropped 8 bases, with 7 bases sitting between them. Germline loops: CDR1 MNHEY, CDR2 SMNVEV (reference sequence). CDR3 nucleotides: TGTGCCAGCAGTTTGGTTGGCGAAAAACTGTTTTTT. It specifies CASSLVGEKLFF.

This chain links TRBV19 with TRBJ1-2, with D possibly being TRBD1 (5 bases). Germline CDR1 LNHDA, CDR2 SQIVND (reference sequence). This CDR3 is 13 amino acids long. Trimming removed 5 bases at V and 4 bases at J, with 11 bases between. The CDR3 is CASSPEGRYGYTF. The CDR3 DNA reads as TGTGCCAGTAGTCCGGAGGGGCGCTATGGCTACACCTTC. Variable domain in full (rest from reference TRBV19 and TRBJ1-2): DGGITQSPKYLFRKEGQNVTLSCEQNLNHDAMYWYRQDPGQGLRLIYYSQIVNDFQKGDIAEGYSVSREKKESFPLTVTSAQKNPTAFYLCASSPEGRYGYTFGSGTRLTVV.

This chain joins TRBV7-2 and TRBJ2-7; 10 positions agree with TRBD1. The germline CDR1 and CDR2 sequences are SGHTA and FQGNSA. The CDR3 runs 16 residues. The ends lost 4 bases at V and 3 bases at J; junction bases unmatched: 9. The CDR3 region has the DNA TGTGCCAGCAGCTCCGCTCGTGGGACAGGGGTCTACGAGCAGTACTTC. It is translated as CASSSARGTGVYEQYF.

Turning to this clone: Other DNA sequences within the sample encode an identical CDR3. J is TRBJ1-3 and V is TRBV5-1, with D unresolved. The CDR3 runs 14 residues. The V end was cut by 0 bases, the J end by 0 bases, with 4 bases between. Germline CDR1 and CDR2: SGHRS and YFSETQ. CDR3 amino acids: CASSLGSSGNTIYF. Here the CDR3 DNA reads TGCGCCAGCAGCTTGGGGAGCTCTGGAAACACCATATATTTT.

The V call is TRBV11-1, the J call TRBJ2-1, with 9 bases matching TRBD2. Losses at the gene ends were 5 bases for V and 8 bases for J; bases not matched to a gene: 13. Germline lookup yields CDR1 SGHAT and CDR2 FQDESV (reference sequence). The CDR3 is 16 amino acids. CDR3 sequence reads: CASSDWGGRARYEQFF. The CDR3 DNA sequence: TGTGCCAGCAGCGATTGGGGCGGGAGGGCCCGATATGAGCAGTTCTTC. Looking up the rest from reference TRBV11-1 and TRBJ2-1 gives the full variable domain: EAEVAQSPRYKITEKSQAVAFWCDPISGHATLYWYRQILGQGPELLVQFQDESVVDDSQLPKDRFSAERLKGVDSTLKIQPAELGDSAMYLCASSDWGGRARYEQFFGPGTRLTVL.

The V gene is TRBV28, the J gene TRBJ1-1; D remains unclear. Trimming cost V 3 bases and J 0 bases, with 5 bases left between them. The CDR3 spans 13 residues. Germline CDR1 is MDHEN and CDR2 is SYDVKM. CDR3 sequence (DNA): TGTGCCAGCAGTTTCTCAGTGAACACTGAAGCTTTCTTT. It translates to CASSFSVNTEAFF.